This T cell receptor (beta chain) was recorded in a study of shared clonotypes between healthy human individuals. Overall study: Every donor yielded three CD4 naive, three CD4 memory, two CD8 naive and one CD8 memory plate.

The genomic DNA of each subset was split evenly across several immunoSEQ plates. Data came from immunoSEQ multiplex PCR; TCRdb stores just in-frame clones and leaves some out. Among 2 million to 3 million clones listed, roughly 93% were seen once. Unmatched junction bases numbered 3, after V lost 5 bases and J lost 2 bases. The CDR3 runs to 15 residues. The V gene's germline CDR1 is SGHTA and CDR2 FQGNSA. Specimen: naive CD4+ T cells from PBMCs. Stated subset: CD45RA+ positively selected. This receptor was obtained from a man between 18 and 35 years old in good health. Some clones in this sample may be carry-over from other donors' samples. The chain joins TRBV7-2 to TRBJ2-5, with TRBD2 matching over 12 bases. The CDR3 DNA follows: TGTGCCAGCAGCCGGACTAGCGGGAAACAAGAGACCCAGTACTTC. This gives the protein CASSRTSGKQETQYF.